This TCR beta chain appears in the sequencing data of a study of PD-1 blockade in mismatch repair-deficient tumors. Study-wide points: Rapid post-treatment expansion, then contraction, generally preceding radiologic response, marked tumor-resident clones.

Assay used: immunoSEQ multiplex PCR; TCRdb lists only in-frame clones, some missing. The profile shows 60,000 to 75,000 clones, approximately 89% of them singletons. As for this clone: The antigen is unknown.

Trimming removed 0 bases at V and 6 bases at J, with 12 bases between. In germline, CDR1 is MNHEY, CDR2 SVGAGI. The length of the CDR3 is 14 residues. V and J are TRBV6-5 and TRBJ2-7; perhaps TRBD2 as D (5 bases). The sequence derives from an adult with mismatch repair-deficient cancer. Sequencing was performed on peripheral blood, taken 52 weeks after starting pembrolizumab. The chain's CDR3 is CASSYSWGSGEQYF. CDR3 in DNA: TGTGCCAGCAGTTACTCGTGGGGAAGCGGCGAGCAGTACTTC.